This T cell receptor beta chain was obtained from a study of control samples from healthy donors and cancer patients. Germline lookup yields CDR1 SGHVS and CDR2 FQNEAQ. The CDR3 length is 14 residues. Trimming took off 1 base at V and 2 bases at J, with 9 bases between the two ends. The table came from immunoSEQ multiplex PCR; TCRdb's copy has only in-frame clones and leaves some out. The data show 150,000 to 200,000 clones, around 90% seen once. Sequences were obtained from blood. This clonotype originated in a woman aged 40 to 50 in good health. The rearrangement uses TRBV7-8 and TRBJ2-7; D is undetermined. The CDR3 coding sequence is TGTGCCAGCAGCTTAGATACGACTCCCTACGAGCAGTACTTC. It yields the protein CASSLDTTPYEQYF.